This entry lists 23 T cell receptor beta chains sequenced from one sample in a study of cytomegalovirus exposure and HLA in healthy donors. PCR employed 60 Vbeta and 13 Jbeta primers. Only in-frame clones appear in the TCRdb table, and some are missing; sequencing was by immunoSEQ multiplex PCR. The sample yields about 130,000 clones, roughly 84% seen once. Specimen: PBMCs. The receptors derive from a woman younger than 35 in good health and CMV-seropositive.

V and J are TRBV7-6 and TRBJ2-1; D is perhaps TRBD1 (7 bases). The V gene lost 8 bases and the J gene lost 6 bases, with 20 bases spanning the gap. The CDR3 loop spans 15 amino acids. Germline-derived CDR1 and CDR2 are SGHVS and FNYEAQ. CDR3 nucleotide sequence: TGTGCCAGCGGACCCGGAGGGGGCGCCGGCAATGAGCAGTTCTTC. Translating gives CASGPGGGAGNEQFF.

This clone was detected once. The sample has other DNA sequences that encode this CDR3 too. This chain connects TRBV14 to TRBJ2-7; maybe TRBD1 (6 bases). The V end lost 4 bases, the J end lost 4 bases, and 11 bases lay between the germline ends. The germline V gene encodes CDR1 SGHDN and CDR2 FVKESK. The CDR3 totals 13 residues. Here the CDR3 reads CASSLLGAYEQYF. The DNA of the CDR3 is TGTGCCAGCAGCCTGCTGGGGGCATACGAGCAGTACTTC.

The chain is built from TRBV7-9 and TRBJ1-3, with 7 bases aligning to TRBD1. CDR3 size: 15 residues. V was clipped by 5 bases and J by 0 bases; unmatched bases: 4. Germline loops: CDR1 SEHNR, CDR2 FQNEAQ (reference sequence). The CDR3 sequence is CASSRQGGSGNTIYF. CDR3 bases: TGTGCCAGCAGCCGACAGGGCGGCTCTGGAAACACCATATATTTT.

The V gene is TRBV7-9, the J gene TRBJ2-5; 9 nucleotides agree with TRBD2. V dropped 5 bases and J dropped 5; count of bases not matched to a gene: 9. The germline V gene encodes CDR1 SEHNR and CDR2 FQNEAQ (reference sequence). The CDR3 is 15 amino acids. The CDR3 region has the DNA TGTGCCAGCAGCCGCGGGGAAGCGGGGGGCGAGACCCAGTACTTC. This sequence encodes CASSRGEAGGETQYF.

The chain links TRBV29-1 to TRBJ1-2; D gene uncertain. There are 14 residues in the CDR3. V was shortened by 3 bases and J by 4 bases, with 15 bases between the two germline ends. CDR1 is SQVTM, CDR2 ANQGSEA, per germline. The CDR3, as DNA: TGCAGCGTTGAGTTTAGTAGCCGGTTCTATGGCTACACCTTC. Its protein product is CSVEFSSRFYGYTF.

The chain employs TRBV6-1 and TRBJ1-2, with a weak D call TRBD1 (6 bases). The germline V gene encodes CDR1 MNHNS and CDR2 SASEGT. CDR3 length equals 13 residues. Trimming took 6 bases from V and 8 from J, leaving 16 bases between them. The CDR3 bases are TGTGCCAGCAGCCCACAGGGCTCGGGGGGCTACACCTTC. Protein sequence: CASSPQGSGGYTF.

The chain employs TRBV5-1 and TRBJ2-7, with a possible D match to TRBD1 (5 bases). The V end lost 3 bases, the J end lost 5 bases, and 9 bases lay between the germline ends. Looked up from germline, CDR1 is SGHRS and CDR2 is YFSETQ. The CDR3 spans 12 residues. CDR3: CASSSRVDEQYF. CDR3 DNA: TGCGCCAGCAGCTCCAGGGTCGACGAGCAGTACTTC.

The J gene is TRBJ1-2, the V gene TRBV4-2, with D unresolved. Trimming took off 0 bases at V and 0 bases at J, with 8 bases between the two ends. Germline loops: CDR1 LGHNA, CDR2 YNFKEQ. This CDR3 contains 15 residues. CDR3 nucleotides: TGTGCCAGCAGCCAAGAAGCGGGAGCTAACTATGGCTACACCTTC. Encoded protein: CASSQEAGANYGYTF.

The chain couples TRBV7-2 to TRBJ2-4, with 10 nucleotides matching TRBD2. V shed 1 base and J 3 bases; nucleotides not matched to a gene: 9. This CDR3 is 18 amino acids long. Per the germline V gene, CDR1 is SGHTA and CDR2 is FQGNSA. For the CDR3, the DNA is TGTGCCAGCAGCTTAGGGTTTGGGCTAGCGGGGGACAAAAACATTCAGTACTTC. Protein sequence: CASSLGFGLAGDKNIQYF.

The rearrangement links TRBV18 to TRBJ2-3; 8 nucleotides match TRBD2. CDR3 length equals 16 residues. The germline V gene has CDR1 KGHSH and CDR2 LQKENI. The junction had 11 bases not matched to a gene; V was cut back by 5 bases and J by 4 bases. CDR3 in DNA: TGTGCCAGCTCAACAGACGGGGGGGGGCAAGCAGATACGCAGTATTTT. It yields the protein CASSTDGGGQADTQYF.

CDR3 nucleotides: TGTGCCACCAAAGCGGGACAGGGCTACGAGCAGTACTTC. This codes for CATKAGQGYEQYF. The J gene is TRBJ2-7, the V gene TRBV28; 9 positions agree with TRBD1. Unmatched junction bases numbered 7, after V lost 10 bases and J lost 3 bases. Germline V gives CDR1 MDHEN, CDR2 SYDVKM. This CDR3 has 13 residues.

The rearrangement uses TRBV6-6 and TRBJ1-2; D is perhaps TRBD1 (6 bases). The CDR3 is made up of 14 amino acids. Germline CDR1 and CDR2: MNHNY and SVGAGI (reference sequence). V lost 5 bases, J lost 6 bases, and 16 bases lay in between. In DNA form, the CDR3 reads TGTGCCAGCAGTGGATTAACGGGACAAAATGGCTACACCTTC. Protein sequence: CASSGLTGQNGYTF.

In nucleotides, the CDR3 is TGTGCCAGCACCGCACCCGAGGTGGACTATGGCTACACCTTC. It is translated as CASTAPEVDYGYTF. This sequence joins TRBV11-2 and TRBJ1-2; no clear D. Germline CDR1 is SGHAT and CDR2 is FQNNGV. CDR3 length equals 14 residues. Trimming cost V 7 bases and J 3 bases, with 15 bases left between them.

The chain links TRBV5-6 to TRBJ2-3, with D maybe TRBD2 (5 bases). This CDR3 spans 14 amino acids. Germline V gene data show CDR1 as SGHDT and CDR2 as YYEEEE. V shed 2 bases and J shed 0 bases, with 7 bases lying between them. CDR3 sequence: CASSFGLSTDTQYF. In DNA form, the CDR3 reads TGTGCCAGCAGCTTCGGACTGAGCACAGATACGCAGTATTTT.

The chain links TRBV19 to TRBJ2-1, with TRBD2 matching 9 bases. Germline values: CDR1 LNHDA, CDR2 SQIVND (reference sequence). V lost 6 bases to trimming and J lost 5 bases; unmatched junction nucleotides: 5. This CDR3 comprises 14 residues. The CDR3 coding sequence is TGTGCCAGTAGGCTTAGCGGGGGCCACAATGAGCAGTTCTTC. Amino acids: CASRLSGGHNEQFF.

The chain carries TRBV4-1 and TRBJ2-7; perhaps TRBD1 as D (6 bases). V was trimmed by 2 bases and J by 7 bases, leaving 12 bases between them. Germline loops: CDR1 MGHRA, CDR2 YSYEKL. This CDR3 is built from 13 residues. CDR3 protein: CASSQSTGGEQYF. CDR3 nucleotides: TGCGCCAGCAGCCAATCGACAGGCGGGGAGCAGTACTTC.

V usage is TRBV27 and J usage is TRBJ2-1; D remains unclear. Germline values: CDR1 MNHEY, CDR2 SMNVEV (reference sequence). CDR3 length equals 15 residues. Trimming took off 5 bases at V and 3 bases at J, with 14 bases between the two ends. The CDR3 DNA reads TGTGCCAGCAGTCACTCTACAGAGTACTACAATGAGCAGTTCTTC. Translation gives CASSHSTEYYNEQFF.

This rearrangement joins TRBV9 to TRBJ2-3; D is perhaps TRBD1 (6 bases). V shed 0 bases and J shed 4 bases, with 9 bases lying between them. From germline, CDR1 is SGDLS and CDR2 YYNGEE. The CDR3 spans 14 residues. CDR3 sequence: CASSVDRVSDTQYF. In DNA form, the CDR3 reads TGTGCCAGCAGCGTAGACAGGGTATCAGATACGCAGTATTTT.

This chain connects TRBV2 to TRBJ2-7; D is perhaps TRBD2 (5 bases). V was shortened by 6 bases and J by 0 bases, with 9 bases between the two germline ends. Germline V gene sequence: CDR1 SNHLY, CDR2 FYNNEI. The CDR3 sequence is 13 residues long. DNA for the CDR3: TGTGCCAGCAGGAAAGGGAGCTCCTACGAGCAGTACTTC. Protein product: CASRKGSSYEQYF. The variable domain in full, completed from reference TRBV2 and TRBJ2-7, reads EPEVTQTPSHQVTQMGQEVILRCVPISNHLYFYWYRQILGQKVEFLVSFYNNEISEKSEIFDDQFSVERPDGSNFTLKIRSTKLEDSAMYFCASRKGSSYEQYFGPGTRLTVT.

Remarks on this clone: A junction boundary mismatches the germline segment, possibly from a read error. The gene calls are TRBV4-1 and TRBJ1-1, with 7 positions matching TRBD1. Per germline, CDR1 MGHRA and CDR2 YSYEKL. CDR3 length: 18 residues. The CDR3 DNA reads TGCGCCAGCAGCCAGGGGGGACCGGGACAGTCATTCGGGACTGAAGCTCTCTTT. Translation gives CASSQGGPGQSFGTEALF.

The chain couples TRBV7-9 to TRBJ1-2; 11 positions agree with TRBD1. Germline V gives CDR1 SEHNR, CDR2 FQNEAQ (reference sequence). The CDR3 extends over 16 amino acids. V shed 5 bases, J shed 5 bases, and the junction held 10 bases outside the gene matches. Here the CDR3 DNA reads TGTGCCAGCAGCGCCAGTGGGGGACAGGGGGGGTATGGCTACACCTTC. It is translated as CASSASGGQGGYGYTF.

This chain links TRBV4-1 with TRBJ2-5, with TRBD2 as a possible D gene (6 bases). This CDR3 spans 13 amino acids. Germline values: CDR1 MGHRA, CDR2 YSYEKL. V lost 5 bases to trimming and J lost 2 bases, with 9 bases between them. CDR3 residues: CASSGDSQETQYF. For the CDR3, the DNA is TGCGCCAGCAGCGGGGACTCGCAAGAGACCCAGTACTTC.

The gene calls are TRBV6-5 and TRBJ1-2, with TRBD1 matching over 7 bases. Germline values: CDR1 MNHEY, CDR2 SVGAGI. There are 15 residues in the CDR3. V lost 4 bases, J lost 6 bases, and 11 bases stayed unmatched. As DNA, the CDR3 is TGTGCCAGCAGTTCTCCCCGGACAGGCCGAGATGGCTACACCTTC. This translates into CASSSPRTGRDGYTF.